The 22 T cell receptor beta chains below were found in one sample sequenced in a study of OX40 agonist ivuxolimab in advanced cancers. Sequencing used immunoSEQ multiplex PCR; TCRdb keeps in-frame clones, though not all of them. There are over 150,000 clones in the sample; around 94% occur only once, and just over 0.3% lies in the top ten. The source was CD4+ or CD8+ T cells sorted from blood, collected in a trial of the OX40 agonist ivuxolimab. These receptors were taken from an adult with an advanced solid tumor such as melanoma, head and neck, liver or kidney cancer.

The chain recombines TRBV12-5 with TRBJ1-5, with no clear D. The germline gives CDR1 LGHNT, CDR2 FRNRAP. The CDR3 has 12 amino acids. V lost 3 bases to trimming and J lost 7 bases, with 7 bases between them. The CDR3 is CASGFSDQPQHF. In DNA, the CDR3 is TGTGCTAGTGGTTTTTCAGACCAGCCCCAGCATTTT.

The genes are TRBV30 and TRBJ1-2; a possible D gene is TRBD1 (5 bases). This CDR3 comprises 14 residues. The V gene's germline CDR1 is GTSNPN and CDR2 SVGIG (reference sequence). V lost 3 bases and J 2 bases, leaving 13 bases between the germline ends. The CDR3 spells CAWSRGGSNYGYTF. In nucleotides, the CDR3 is TGTGCCTGGAGCCGGGGCGGGTCGAACTATGGCTACACCTTC.

V is TRBV7-3 and J is TRBJ1-4, with 8 positions matching TRBD1. CDR3 length equals 16 residues. V lost 5 bases, J lost 8 bases, and 13 bases stayed unmatched. Germline V lookup: CDR1 SGHTA, CDR2 FQGTGA. CDR3 sequence (DNA): TGTGCCAGCAGCCCACAACCCGGACAGGGAGGAGAAAAACTGTTTTTT. This sequence encodes CASSPQPGQGGEKLFF.

This chain uses TRBV7-2 with TRBJ2-2; D gene ambiguous. V was trimmed by 1 base and J by 7 bases, leaving 10 bases between them. This CDR3 is built from 14 residues. In germline, CDR1 is SGHTA, CDR2 FQGNSA. CDR3 amino acids: CASSLVIGVGELFF. CDR3 bases: TGTGCCAGCAGCTTAGTTATTGGAGTCGGGGAGCTGTTTTTT.

The V call is TRBV28, the J call TRBJ2-7, with TRBD1 matching 8 bases. This CDR3 comprises 15 residues. Germline V gives CDR1 MDHEN, CDR2 SYDVKM. The V gene end was trimmed by 2 bases and the J gene end by 7 bases; junction bases not matched to a gene: 10. The CDR3 sequence is CASSLIGTGGKEQYF. The CDR3 nucleotides read TGTGCCAGCAGTTTAATTGGGACAGGAGGTAAGGAGCAGTACTTC.

The chain couples TRBV6-6 to TRBJ2-7, with D tentatively TRBD1 or TRBD2 (6 bases each). The CDR3 loop spans 16 amino acids. Trimming pared 8 bases from V and 5 bases from J, leaving 25 bases between. The V gene's germline CDR1 is MNHNY and CDR2 SVGAGI (reference sequence). The CDR3 bases are TGTGCCAGCCGCGAGGGGGGCAGGCCCTTCCCCAACGAGCAGTACTTC. Translated: CASREGGRPFPNEQYF.

As concerns this clone: Other DNA sequences in this specimen translate into the identical CDR3. The CDR3, as DNA: TGTGCCAGCTCACCACCAGGGCTCTCTGGAAACACCATATATTTT. Translating gives CASSPPGLSGNTIYF. The V and J genes are TRBV18 and TRBJ1-3; D is undetermined. V dropped 0 bases and J dropped 0 bases, with 6 bases sitting between them. Germline V gene lookup returns CDR1 KGHSH and CDR2 LQKENI. The CDR3 covers 15 residues.

This chain joins TRBV18 and TRBJ1-4; 7 bases agree with TRBD1. Per the germline V gene, CDR1 is KGHSH and CDR2 is LQKENI. This CDR3 contains 15 residues. J gave up 3 bases and V 2 bases, and 3 bases lay outside the gene matches. The chain's CDR3 is CASSPSQGPNEKLFF. The CDR3 region has the DNA TGTGCCAGCTCACCATCACAGGGGCCTAATGAAAAACTGTTTTTT.

This chain uses TRBV9 with TRBJ1-3, with D maybe TRBD1 (5 bases). The CDR3 contains 16 residues. Germline V gene lookup returns CDR1 SGDLS and CDR2 YYNGEE. V was pared by 3 bases and J by 0 bases, with 13 bases between. CDR3 sequence (DNA): TGTGCCAGCAGCGAGGACATCGGAAGCTCTGGAAACACCATATATTTT. Its translation: CASSEDIGSSGNTIYF.

The chain has TRBV7-2 and TRBJ1-2; 8 bases are shared with TRBD1. CDR3 length: 14 residues. Trimming at V came to 1 base and at J to 8 bases, leaving 6 bases not matched to a gene. CDR1 is SGHTA and CDR2 is FQGNSA in the germline V gene. The CDR3 spells CASSLGTGIGGYTF. The CDR3 bases are TGTGCCAGCAGCTTAGGGACAGGGATTGGGGGCTACACCTTC.

V gene TRBV9 combines with J gene TRBJ1-4; 11 nucleotides align to TRBD1. After removal of 4 bases from V and 6 bases from J, the junction contained 8 bases not matched to a gene. The V gene's germline CDR1 is SGDLS and CDR2 YYNGEE. The CDR3 covers 16 residues. CDR3 sequence reads: CASSPGQGVIDEKLFF. CDR3 in DNA: TGTGCCAGCAGCCCGGGACAGGGGGTAATTGATGAAAAACTGTTTTTT.

V and J are TRBV6-6 and TRBJ1-2; maybe TRBD1 (5 bases). With 5 bases removed from V and 4 bases from J, the gap between germline ends came to 14 bases. Germline V gives CDR1 MNHNY, CDR2 SVGAGI (reference sequence). CDR3 length equals 14 residues. CDR3 sequence: CASSLSGWGYGYTF. The CDR3 bases are TGTGCCAGCAGTCTCTCAGGGTGGGGCTATGGCTACACCTTC.

A single count supports this clone. The chain carries TRBV4-1 and TRBJ2-3; 8 positions agree with TRBD2. Trimming removed 4 bases from V and 0 bases from J; junction bases left unmatched: 9. CDR3 length: 17 residues. Germline loops: CDR1 MGHRA, CDR2 YSYEKL. The chain's CDR3 is CASSLTRAGASTDTQYF. The CDR3 DNA is TGCGCCAGCAGCCTCACCCGAGCGGGAGCTAGCACAGATACGCAGTATTTT.

This chain uses TRBV5-4 with TRBJ1-4; TRBD1 matches 8 bases. J gave up 7 bases and V 1 base, and 9 bases lay outside the gene matches. The CDR3 has 16 amino acids. Germline lookup yields CDR1 SGHNT and CDR2 YYREEE (reference sequence). CDR3 residues: CASSLNTGGRGEKLFF. The CDR3 DNA reads as TGTGCCAGCAGCTTGAATACAGGGGGGCGCGGTGAAAAACTGTTTTTT.

This clone was seen more than once but under ten times. The gene calls are TRBV2 and TRBJ1-5, with D possibly being TRBD1 (6 bases). The CDR3 totals 13 residues. Germline V lookup: CDR1 SNHLY, CDR2 FYNNEI. Between the trimmed V and J ends, which lost 6 bases and 9 bases, there was a span of 15 bases. The CDR3 is CASRGQGLSPQHF. CDR3 nucleotide sequence: TGTGCCAGCAGGGGCCAGGGGCTATCGCCCCAGCATTTT. The full variable domain, rest sourced from reference TRBV2 and TRBJ1-5, is EPEVTQTPSHQVTQMGQEVILRCVPISNHLYFYWYRQILGQKVEFLVSFYNNEISEKSEIFDDQFSVERPDGSNFTLKIRSTKLEDSAMYFCASRGQGLSPQHFGDGTRLSIL.

The sample holds a few counts of this clone. The chain carries TRBV15 and TRBJ2-7; 8 nucleotides line up with TRBD2. The CDR3 is 16 amino acids. CDR1 and CDR2 (germline): LNHNV, YYDKDF (reference sequence). V lost 1 base and J lost 5; bases outside the gene matches: 10. CDR3: CATSRAPGLDPNEQYF. CDR3 coding DNA: TGTGCCACCAGCAGAGCTCCGGGACTAGATCCCAACGAGCAGTACTTC.

V gene TRBV15 combines with J gene TRBJ2-7, with a possible D match to TRBD1 (5 bases). Germline assignment: CDR1 LNHNV and CDR2 YYDKDF (reference sequence). This CDR3 has 16 amino acids. Trimming pared 0 bases from V and 0 bases from J, leaving 12 bases between. The CDR3 is CATSRDRVRSSYEQYF. The CDR3 region has the DNA TGTGCCACCAGCAGAGACAGGGTTAGGAGCTCCTACGAGCAGTACTTC.

The chain employs TRBV4-1 and TRBJ2-7, with 7 bases identical to TRBD2. CDR1 is MGHRA, CDR2 YSYEKL, per germline. With 3 bases clipped from V and 4 bases from J, the junction kept 9 bases outside the gene matches. The CDR3 is 15 amino acids. CDR3 nucleotides: TGCGCCAGCAGCCAGCTCCCCGAGGGACTATACGAGCAGTACTTC. It encodes CASSQLPEGLYEQYF.

V and J are TRBV5-4 and TRBJ2-2; TRBD1 agrees at 7 bases. Germline-derived CDR1 and CDR2 are SGHNT and YYREEE (reference sequence). The CDR3 contains 17 residues. The junction had 10 bases not matched to a gene; V was cut back by 2 bases and J by 3 bases. This chain's CDR3 is CASSLGGRGADTGELFF. CDR3 DNA: TGTGCCAGCAGCTTAGGGGGCAGGGGAGCGGACACCGGGGAGCTGTTTTTT.

This clone was found once. The gene calls are TRBV4-2 and TRBJ2-7, with D perhaps matching TRBD1 or TRBD2 (5 bases each). Germline V CDR1 and CDR2: LGHNA, YNFKEQ. The V gene lost 1 base and the J gene lost 3 bases, with 19 bases spanning the gap. The CDR3 sequence is 17 residues long. The CDR3 bases are TGTGCCAGCAGCCAAGCGGCCGGGACGGTCAATTACTACGAGCAGTACTTC. It translates to CASSQAAGTVNYYEQYF.

This rearrangement joins TRBV18 to TRBJ2-3; 13 bases map to TRBD2. This CDR3 comprises 15 residues. With V trimmed by 0 bases and J by 9 bases, 3 bases remained unmatched. Germline assignment: CDR1 KGHSH and CDR2 LQKENI. The CDR3 nucleotides are TGTGCCAGCTCACCACCGGGGACTAGCGGGGTCACGCAGTATTTT. Translating gives CASSPPGTSGVTQYF.

This chain links TRBV27 with TRBJ2-5; 7 positions agree with TRBD2. The V gene end was trimmed by 1 base and the J gene end by 5 bases; junction bases not matched to a gene: 7. The CDR3 has 15 residues. Germline-derived CDR1 and CDR2 are MNHEY and SMNVEV (reference sequence). CDR3 nucleotide sequence: TGTGCCAGCAGTTTATGGGGAGGGGTCGAGGAGACCCAGTACTTC. Translated: CASSLWGGVEETQYF.